Presented here are 21 T cell receptor beta chains from one specimen sequenced in a study of cytomegalovirus exposure and HLA in healthy donors. Both 60 Vbeta primers and 13 Jbeta primers went into the PCR. This table comes from immunoSEQ multiplex PCR, and its TCRdb copy is limited to in-frame clones, with some not included. The sample contains 60,000 to 75,000 clones, 70% to 85% of which appear only once. Sequenced sample: PBMCs. These receptors were collected from a woman in her 30s in good health and CMV-seronegative.

In this sample, this clone turned up once. The sample contains more than one DNA sequence encoding this CDR3. The chain uses TRBV18 and TRBJ1-1; D is undetermined. Germline lookup yields CDR1 KGHSH and CDR2 LQKENI. Between the trimmed V and J ends, which lost 1 base and 1 base, there was a span of 7 bases. The length of the CDR3 is 14 residues. The CDR3, as DNA: TGTGCCAGCTCACCACTCGGTGGGAACACTGAAGCTTTCTTT. Protein product: CASSPLGGNTEAFF.

The rearrangement uses TRBV6-1 and TRBJ2-7; 8 bases align to TRBD1. The V segment lost 6 bases and the J segment 0 bases; nucleotides outside the gene matches: 7. The germline gives CDR1 MNHNS, CDR2 SASEGT. CDR3 length: 15 residues. CDR3 amino acids: CASRAGQANSYEQYF. Here the CDR3 DNA reads TGTGCCAGCAGGGCGGGACAGGCTAACTCCTACGAGCAGTACTTC.

The chain carries TRBV6-1 and TRBJ1-6; possible D gene TRBD1, 5 bases. Deletions cut 1 base from V and 1 base from J, with 17 bases between. There are 19 residues in the CDR3. The V gene's germline CDR1 is MNHNS and CDR2 SASEGT. CDR3 sequence reads: CASSEVRVPSRSYNSPLHF. The CDR3 nucleotides read TGTGCCAGCAGTGAAGTCAGGGTGCCATCGAGATCCTATAATTCACCCCTCCACTTT.

The rearrangement uses TRBV21-1 and TRBJ2-3; TRBD2, the table's D call, was not compared with the DNA. TRBV21-1 is listed as a pseudogene. The length of the CDR3 is 15 residues. CDR3 DNA sequence: TGTGCCAGCAGCACCCCTAGCGGACTCACAGATACGCAGTATTTT. Its protein product is CASSTPSGLTDTQYF.

Points on this clone: Lacking the conserved final phenylalanine or tryptophan, this CDR3 likely reflects a read error. The CDR3 coding sequence is TGTGCTAGTGGTTCGGCGGGCAGCACCAACTATGGCTACACCCTC. The encoded protein is CASGSAGSTNYGYTL. The chain couples TRBV12-5 to TRBJ1-2; D gene unclear. V was shortened by 4 bases and J by 2 bases, with 14 bases between the two germline ends. The CDR3 covers 15 residues. The germline V gene encodes CDR1 LGHNT and CDR2 FRNRAP.

A few counts support this clone. J is TRBJ1-2 and V is TRBV30, with D tentatively TRBD1 (6 bases). The CDR3 contains 15 residues. Germline CDR1 reads GTSNPN; CDR2 reads SVGIG (reference sequence). V was cut by 1 base and J by 6 bases, with 18 bases left in between. The CDR3 spells CAWSAQYREVNGYTF. The DNA for the CDR3 is TGTGCCTGGAGTGCCCAGTACAGGGAAGTTAATGGCTACACCTTC. The full variable domain, with the rest looked up from reference TRBV30 and TRBJ1-2, is SQTIHQWPATLVQPVGSPLSLECTVEGTSNPNLYWYRQAAGRGLQLLFYSVGIGQISSEVPQNLSASRPQDRQFILSSKKLLLSDSGFYLCAWSAQYREVNGYTFGSGTRLTVV.

The chain joins TRBV5-1 to TRBJ1-1; D perhaps matches TRBD1 (5 bases). V was clipped by 0 bases and J by 6 bases, with 9 bases between them. Germline CDR1 and CDR2: SGHRS and YFSETQ. The CDR3 contains 13 residues. CDR3 residues: CASSLDRRAEAFF. The CDR3 DNA reads TGCGCCAGCAGCTTGGACAGGAGGGCTGAAGCTTTCTTT.

The rearrangement links TRBV5-1 to TRBJ2-1, with 10 nucleotides matching TRBD2. The germline CDR1 and CDR2 sequences are SGHRS and YFSETQ. This CDR3 comprises 15 residues. The J segment lost 8 bases and the V segment lost 0 bases, leaving 5 bases of the junction unmatched. The CDR3 sequence is CASSLEAGGRYEQFF. CDR3 DNA sequence: TGCGCCAGCAGCTTGGAAGCGGGAGGGCGCTATGAGCAGTTCTTC. The complete variable domain, with remaining parts taken from reference TRBV5-1 and TRBJ2-1, reads KAGVTQTPRYLIKTRGQQVTLSCSPISGHRSVSWYQQTPGQGLQFLFEYFSETQRNKGNFPGRFSGRQFSNSRSEMNVSTLELGDSALYLCASSLEAGGRYEQFFGPGTRLTVL.

J is TRBJ1-4 and V is TRBV19; the D gene is possibly TRBD1 (6 bases). The CDR3 extends over 14 amino acids. V was pared by 3 bases and J by 3 bases, with 8 bases between. The V gene's germline CDR1 is LNHDA and CDR2 SQIVND (reference sequence). In nucleotides, the CDR3 is TGTGCCAGTAGTATCAGGGGATCTAATGAAAAACTGTTTTTT. Protein product: CASSIRGSNEKLFF.

The chain uses TRBV10-2 and TRBJ2-2; 9 nucleotides match TRBD1. The CDR3 has 15 amino acids. Germline values: CDR1 WSHSY, CDR2 SAAADI. V lost 8 bases, J lost 8 bases, and 12 bases stayed unmatched. In DNA, the CDR3 is TGCGCCAGCGCTTCCTACAGGGGGCGCTCGGGGGAGCTGTTTTTT. Amino acids: CASASYRGRSGELFF.

The gene calls are TRBV6-6 and TRBJ1-5; no clear D gene. V was pared by 7 bases and J by 6 bases, with 13 bases between. Germline loops: CDR1 MNHNY, CDR2 SVGAGI (reference sequence). The CDR3 consists of 13 residues. The CDR3, as DNA: TGTGCCAGCAAACTGACGGAGGGTCAGCCCCAGCATTTT. This gives the protein CASKLTEGQPQHF.

This clone was seen just once. V usage is TRBV11-2 and J usage is TRBJ2-2; 13 bases are a match to TRBD2. Germline CDR1 is SGHAT and CDR2 is FQNNGV. The CDR3 contains 17 residues. V lost 0 bases, J lost 6 bases, and 4 bases stayed unmatched. For the CDR3, the DNA is TGTGCCAGCAGCTTAGATCGGGGACTAGCGGGACCCGGGGAGCTGTTTTTT. Translating gives CASSLDRGLAGPGELFF.

Details on this clone: Other DNA sequences within the sample encode an identical CDR3. This sequence joins TRBV4-3 and TRBJ1-1; D remains unclear. Trimming stripped 1 base from V and 2 bases from J, with 11 bases between. The CDR3 consists of 15 residues. In germline, CDR1 is LGHNA, CDR2 YSLEER. As DNA, the CDR3 is TGCGCCAGCAGCCAAGCGGCACAGACAAACACTGAAGCTTTCTTT. It translates to CASSQAAQTNTEAFF.

The table lists this clone with a few counts. The chain couples TRBV6-5 to TRBJ1-1; D is unclear. Germline values: CDR1 MNHEY, CDR2 SVGAGI. V lost 2 bases to trimming and J lost 1 base, with 8 bases between them. The CDR3 is 14 amino acids. CDR3 nucleotides: TGTGCCAGCAGTTACGGGAGGACGAACACTGAAGCTTTCTTT. This encodes CASSYGRTNTEAFF.

J is TRBJ2-2 and V is TRBV6-6, with 7 bases aligning to TRBD1. The germline V gene encodes CDR1 MNHNY and CDR2 SVGAGI (reference sequence). Trimming removed 6 bases from V and 5 bases from J; junction bases left unmatched: 9. The CDR3 has 15 amino acids. The CDR3 DNA reads as TGTGCCAGCAGGCAGACAGGGTTGGAAACCGGGGAGCTGTTTTTT. Translation gives CASRQTGLETGELFF.

This clone occurred once. This chain uses TRBV6-1 with TRBJ1-6; D is possibly TRBD1 (5 bases). V lost 6 bases, J lost 10 bases, and 10 bases lay in between. This CDR3 has 12 amino acids. Germline V gives CDR1 MNHNS, CDR2 SASEGT. CDR3 DNA: TGTGCCAGCAGGCAGGAGGGGTCACCCCTCCACTTT. Translation gives CASRQEGSPLHF.

The CDR3 loop is CATSRDRSGAAKNIQYF. DNA for the CDR3: TGTGCCACCAGCAGAGATCGAAGCGGAGCAGCCAAAAACATTCAGTACTTC. This chain connects TRBV15 to TRBJ2-4; a possible D gene is TRBD2 (5 bases). CDR3 length: 17 amino acids. Germline V gene data show CDR1 as LNHNV and CDR2 as YYDKDF (reference sequence). The V end was cut by 0 bases, the J end by 0 bases, with 12 bases between.

The chain combines TRBV4-1 with TRBJ2-1; a weak D match, TRBD1 (8 bases). The V end was cut by 4 bases, the J end by 4 bases, with 14 bases between. The germline V gene has CDR1 MGHRA and CDR2 YSYEKL. The CDR3 spans 15 residues. CDR3 residues: CASSLQGGQYNEQFF. CDR3 DNA: TGCGCCAGCAGCCTACAGGGGGGGCAGTACAATGAGCAGTTCTTC.

Only a few counts were recorded for this clone. The genes are TRBV19 and TRBJ1-2; D perhaps matches TRBD1 (5 bases). Germline V gene lookup returns CDR1 LNHDA and CDR2 SQIVND (reference sequence). Deletions cut 5 bases from V and 1 base from J, with 8 bases between. This CDR3 contains 13 residues. DNA for the CDR3: TGTGCCAGTAGTCCGGGGGGTAACTATGGCTACACCTTC. The encoded protein is CASSPGGNYGYTF.

This clone was seen a handful of times. The chain employs TRBV2 and TRBJ1-4; D perhaps matches TRBD1 (6 bases). V lost 5 bases to trimming and J lost 2 bases, with 12 bases between them. Germline loops: CDR1 SNHLY, CDR2 FYNNEI. The CDR3 runs to 15 residues. Written as DNA, the CDR3 is TGTGCCAGCAGTCCACTGGACAGCACTAATGAAAAACTGTTTTTT. Translated: CASSPLDSTNEKLFF.

The chain is built from TRBV30 and TRBJ1-2; a possible D gene is TRBD1 (6 bases). The CDR3 is 12 amino acids. Germline V gene data show CDR1 as GTSNPN and CDR2 as SVGIG (reference sequence). V was shortened by 4 bases and J by 5 bases, with 11 bases between the two germline ends. CDR3 loop: CAWKDRGYGYTF. The CDR3 nucleotides are TGTGCCTGGAAGGACAGAGGTTATGGCTACACCTTC.